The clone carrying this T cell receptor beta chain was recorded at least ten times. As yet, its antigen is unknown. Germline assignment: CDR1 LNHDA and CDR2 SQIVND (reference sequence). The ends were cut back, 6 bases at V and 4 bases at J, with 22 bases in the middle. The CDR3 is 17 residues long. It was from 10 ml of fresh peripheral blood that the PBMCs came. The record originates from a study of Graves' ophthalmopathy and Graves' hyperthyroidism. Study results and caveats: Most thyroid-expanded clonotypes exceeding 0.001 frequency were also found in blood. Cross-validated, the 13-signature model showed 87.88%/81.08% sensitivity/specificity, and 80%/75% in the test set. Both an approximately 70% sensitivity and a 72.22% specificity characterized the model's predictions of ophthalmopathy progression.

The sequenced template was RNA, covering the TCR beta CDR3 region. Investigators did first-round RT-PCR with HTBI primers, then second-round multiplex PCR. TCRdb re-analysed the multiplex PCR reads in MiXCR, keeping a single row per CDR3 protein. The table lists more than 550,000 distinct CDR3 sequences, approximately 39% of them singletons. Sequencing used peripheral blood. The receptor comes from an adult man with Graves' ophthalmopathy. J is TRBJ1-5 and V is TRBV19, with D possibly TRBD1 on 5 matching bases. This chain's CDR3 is CASSFSGTPVGNQPQHF. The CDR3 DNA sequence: TGTGCCAGTAGCTTCTCCGGGACGCCGGTCGGGAATCAGCCCCAGCATTTT.